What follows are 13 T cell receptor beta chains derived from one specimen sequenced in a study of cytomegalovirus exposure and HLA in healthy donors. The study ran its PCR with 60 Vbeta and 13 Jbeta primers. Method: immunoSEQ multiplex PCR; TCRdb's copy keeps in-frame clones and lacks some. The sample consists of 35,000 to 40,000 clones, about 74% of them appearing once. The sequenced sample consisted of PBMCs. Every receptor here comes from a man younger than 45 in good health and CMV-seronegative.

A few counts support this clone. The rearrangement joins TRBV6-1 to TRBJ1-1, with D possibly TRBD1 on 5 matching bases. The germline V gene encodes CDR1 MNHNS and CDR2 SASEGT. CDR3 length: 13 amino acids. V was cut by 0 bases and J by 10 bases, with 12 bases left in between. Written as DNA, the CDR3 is TGTGCCAGCAGTGAAGCGCCCAGGGCGGCAGCTTTCTTT. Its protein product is CASSEAPRAAAFF.

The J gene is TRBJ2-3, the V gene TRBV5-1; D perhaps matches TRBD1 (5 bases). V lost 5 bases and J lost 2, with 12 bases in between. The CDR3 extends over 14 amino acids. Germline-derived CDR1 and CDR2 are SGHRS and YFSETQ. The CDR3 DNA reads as TGCGCCAGCAGTAATGGGGCTCTCACAGATACGCAGTATTTT. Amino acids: CASSNGALTDTQYF.

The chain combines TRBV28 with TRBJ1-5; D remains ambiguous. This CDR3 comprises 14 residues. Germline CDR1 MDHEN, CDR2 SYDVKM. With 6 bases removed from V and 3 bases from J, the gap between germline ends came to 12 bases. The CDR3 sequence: CASRTQKANQPQHF. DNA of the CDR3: TGTGCCAGCAGAACACAGAAGGCCAATCAGCCCCAGCATTTT. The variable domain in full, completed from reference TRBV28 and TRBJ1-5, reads DVKVTQSSRYLVKRTGEKVFLECVQDMDHENMFWYRQDPGLGLRLIYFSYDVKMKEKGDIPEGYSVSREKKERFSLILESASTNQTSMYLCASRTQKANQPQHFGDGTRLSIL.

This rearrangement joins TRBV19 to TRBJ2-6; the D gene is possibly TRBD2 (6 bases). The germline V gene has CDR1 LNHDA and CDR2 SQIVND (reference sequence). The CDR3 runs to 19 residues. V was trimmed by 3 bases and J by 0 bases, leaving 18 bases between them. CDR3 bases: TGTGCCAGTAGTATGGGAGGTTCGCGACACCACTCTGGGGCCAACGTCCTGACTTTC. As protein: CASSMGGSRHHSGANVLTF.

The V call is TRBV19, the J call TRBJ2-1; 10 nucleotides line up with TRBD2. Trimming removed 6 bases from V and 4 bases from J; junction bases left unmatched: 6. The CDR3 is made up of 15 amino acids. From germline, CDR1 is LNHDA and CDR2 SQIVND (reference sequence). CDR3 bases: TGTGCCAGTAGGCCCCTAGCGGGAGCTTACAATGAGCAGTTCTTC. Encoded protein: CASRPLAGAYNEQFF.

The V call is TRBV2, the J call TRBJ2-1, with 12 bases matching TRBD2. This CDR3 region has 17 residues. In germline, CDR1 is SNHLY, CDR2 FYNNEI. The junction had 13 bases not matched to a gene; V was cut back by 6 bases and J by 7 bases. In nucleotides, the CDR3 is TGTGCCAGCAGAAACCTAGCGGGAGGGCCGTTAGGGAATGAGCAGTTCTTC. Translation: CASRNLAGGPLGNEQFF.

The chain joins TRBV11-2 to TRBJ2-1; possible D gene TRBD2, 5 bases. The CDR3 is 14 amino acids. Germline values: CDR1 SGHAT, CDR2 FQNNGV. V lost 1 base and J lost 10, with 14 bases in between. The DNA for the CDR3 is TGTGCCAGCAGCTTAGCCTCCGGGGTGGTAGAGCAGTTCTTC. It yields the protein CASSLASGVVEQFF.

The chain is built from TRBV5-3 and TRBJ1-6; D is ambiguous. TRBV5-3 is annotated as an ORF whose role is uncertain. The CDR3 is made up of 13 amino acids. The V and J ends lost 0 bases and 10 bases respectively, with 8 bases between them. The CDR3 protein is CARSLAGRSPLHF. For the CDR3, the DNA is TGTGCCAGAAGCTTGGCAGGTAGGTCACCCCTCCACTTT.

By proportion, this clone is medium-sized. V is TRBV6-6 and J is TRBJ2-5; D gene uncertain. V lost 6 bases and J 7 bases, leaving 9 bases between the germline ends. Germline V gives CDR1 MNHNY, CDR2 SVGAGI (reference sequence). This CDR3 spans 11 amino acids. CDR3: CASRLSGTQYF. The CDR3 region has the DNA TGTGCCAGCAGACTCTCTGGGACCCAGTACTTC.

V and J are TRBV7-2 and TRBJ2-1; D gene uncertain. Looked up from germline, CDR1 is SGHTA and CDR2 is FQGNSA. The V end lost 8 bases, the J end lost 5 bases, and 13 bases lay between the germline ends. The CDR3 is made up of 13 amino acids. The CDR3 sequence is CASSGFRNNEQFF. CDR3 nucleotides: TGTGCCAGCTCCGGGTTTCGGAACAATGAGCAGTTCTTC.

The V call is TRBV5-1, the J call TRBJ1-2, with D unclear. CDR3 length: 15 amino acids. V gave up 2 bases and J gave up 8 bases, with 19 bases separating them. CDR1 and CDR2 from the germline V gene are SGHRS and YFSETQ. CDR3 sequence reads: CASSFYEGGSDGYTF. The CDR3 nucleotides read TGCGCCAGCAGCTTTTACGAGGGAGGGTCTGACGGCTACACCTTC.

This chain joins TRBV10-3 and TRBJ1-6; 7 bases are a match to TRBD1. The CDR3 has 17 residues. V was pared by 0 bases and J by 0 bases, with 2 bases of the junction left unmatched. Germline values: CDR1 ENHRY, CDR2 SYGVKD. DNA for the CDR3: TGTGCCATCAGTGAGTCGGGACAGAGCTCCTATAATTCACCCCTCCACTTT. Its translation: CAISESGQSSYNSPLHF.

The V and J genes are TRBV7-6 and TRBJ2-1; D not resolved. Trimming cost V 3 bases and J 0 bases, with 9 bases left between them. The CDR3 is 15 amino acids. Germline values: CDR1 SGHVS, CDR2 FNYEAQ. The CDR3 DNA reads TGTGCCAGCAGCTTTAACCCTAGCTCCTACAATGAGCAGTTCTTC. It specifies CASSFNPSSYNEQFF.